This record looks at one TCR beta chain sequence and its context. The data stem from a study of OX40 agonist ivuxolimab in advanced cancers. Using immunoSEQ multiplex PCR, the repertoire was profiled, and TCRdb retains in-frame clones only, with some absent. The sample shows some 99,000 clones, approximately 93% of them seen only once. This CDR3 comprises 12 residues. CDR1 is SGDLS, CDR2 YYNGEE, per germline. Trimming removed 0 bases from V and 10 bases from J, with 8 bases in between. This TCR came from an adult with an advanced solid tumor such as melanoma, head and neck, liver or kidney cancer. The input for sequencing was CD4+ or CD8+ T cells sorted from blood, taken in a trial of the OX40 agonist ivuxolimab. This chain links TRBV9 with TRBJ2-1, with D tentatively TRBD1 or TRBD2 (5 bases each). The CDR3 sequence is CASSVEGTEQFF. As DNA, the CDR3 is TGTGCCAGCAGCGTAGAGGGGACGGAGCAGTTCTTC.